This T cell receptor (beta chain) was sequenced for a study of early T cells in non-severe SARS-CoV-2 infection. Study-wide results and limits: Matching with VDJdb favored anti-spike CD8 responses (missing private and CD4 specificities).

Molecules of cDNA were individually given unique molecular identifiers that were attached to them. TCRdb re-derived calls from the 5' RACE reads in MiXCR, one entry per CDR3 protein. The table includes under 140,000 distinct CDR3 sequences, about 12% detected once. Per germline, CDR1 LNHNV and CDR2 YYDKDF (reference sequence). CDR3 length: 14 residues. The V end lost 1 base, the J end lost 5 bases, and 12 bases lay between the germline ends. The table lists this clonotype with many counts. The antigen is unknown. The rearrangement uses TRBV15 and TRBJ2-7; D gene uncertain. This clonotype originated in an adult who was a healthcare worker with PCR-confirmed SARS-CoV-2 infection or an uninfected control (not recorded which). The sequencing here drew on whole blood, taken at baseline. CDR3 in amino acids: CATSRGSRENEQYF. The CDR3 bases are TGTGCCACCAGCAGAGGAAGTAGGGAAAACGAGCAGTACTTC.